Below, 4 T cell receptor beta chains from the same sample are listed, as sequenced in a study of cytomegalovirus exposure and HLA in healthy donors. Primers: 60 Vbeta forward and 13 Jbeta reverse. Only in-frame clones appear in the TCRdb table, and some are missing; sequencing was by immunoSEQ multiplex PCR. The table shows approximately 190,000 clones, with roughly 80% occurring only once. Sequenced input: PBMCs. The receptors were sampled from a woman aged 30 to 39 in good health and CMV-seropositive.

The chain is built from TRBV30 and TRBJ2-1; D possibly corresponds to TRBD2 (6 bases). Between the trimmed V and J ends, which lost 2 bases and 7 bases, there was a span of 12 bases. The V gene's germline CDR1 is GTSNPN and CDR2 SVGIG (reference sequence). The length of the CDR3 is 13 residues. In DNA, the CDR3 is TGTGCCTGGAGTTTACGGGGGAAAAATGAGCAGTTCTTC. Its protein product is CAWSLRGKNEQFF.

CDR3 in amino acids: CASSIGWEGRTKNIQYF. For the CDR3, the DNA is TGTGCCAGTAGTATAGGATGGGAGGGGAGAACCAAAAACATTCAGTACTTC. V usage is TRBV19 and J usage is TRBJ2-4; 7 nucleotides match TRBD2. V lost 1 base, J lost 2 bases, and 8 bases stayed unmatched. Looked up from germline, CDR1 is LNHDA and CDR2 is SQIVND (reference sequence). The CDR3 length is 17 residues.

This clone appeared a few times. The CDR3: CSVEGGRGSTEAFF. DNA of the CDR3: TGCAGCGTTGAAGGAGGGAGAGGGAGCACTGAAGCTTTCTTT. The V gene is TRBV29-1, the J gene TRBJ1-1; D gene ambiguous. In germline, CDR1 is SQVTM, CDR2 ANQGSEA. This CDR3 contains 14 residues. Trimming left V 1 base short and J 4 bases short, with 13 bases between.

The chain links TRBV6-1 to TRBJ1-1, with D tentatively TRBD1 (6 bases). The germline V and J ends were trimmed by 4 bases and 2 bases, with 14 bases remaining between them. The CDR3 contains 15 residues. Germline V gene data show CDR1 as MNHNS and CDR2 as SASEGT. CDR3 nucleotide sequence: TGTGCCAGCAGTGCCTACAGGGAGCTTAACACTGAAGCTTTCTTT. Its translation: CASSAYRELNTEAFF.